These 13 T cell receptor beta chains were sequenced from one sample in a study of early T cells in non-severe SARS-CoV-2 infection. TCRdb re-derived calls from the 5' RACE reads in MiXCR, one entry per CDR3 protein. The sample consists of approximately 120,000 distinct CDR3 sequences, 15% of them appearing once. What was sequenced was whole blood. These receptors all come from an adult who was a healthcare worker with PCR-confirmed SARS-CoV-2 infection or an uninfected control (not recorded which).

V usage is TRBV18 and J usage is TRBJ1-5; possibly TRBD1 for D (6 bases). The ends were cut back, 6 bases at V and 7 bases at J, with 13 bases in the middle. The CDR3 is made up of 13 amino acids. Per the germline V gene, CDR1 is KGHSH and CDR2 is LQKENI. The CDR3 DNA is TGTGCCAGCTCCCGACAGGAGGGACAGCCCCAGCATTTT. This encodes CASSRQEGQPQHF.

This rearrangement joins TRBV4-2 to TRBJ1-6; D unclear. CDR3 size: 15 residues. Germline values: CDR1 LGHNA, CDR2 YNFKEQ. Trimming took off 3 bases at V and 3 bases at J, with 9 bases between the two ends. The CDR3 nucleotides read TGTGCCAGCAGCCAGAGTCGGAGCTATAATTCACCCCTCCACTTT. Translated, it gives CASSQSRSYNSPLHF.

The sample holds a few counts of this clonotype. The chain couples TRBV29-1 to TRBJ2-5, with D perhaps TRBD2 (6 bases). Germline loops: CDR1 SQVTM, CDR2 ANQGSEA. The CDR3 is 14 amino acids. The V end lost 4 bases, the J end lost 0 bases, and 12 bases lay between the germline ends. CDR3 DNA sequence: TGCAGCGTTGGGACCGGGACTTACCAAGAGACCCAGTACTTC. Its translation is CSVGTGTYQETQYF.

The chain recombines TRBV3-1 with TRBJ1-1, with D hard to call. With 1 base removed from V and 4 bases from J, the gap between germline ends came to 10 bases. Per the germline V gene, CDR1 is LGHDT and CDR2 is YNNKEL (reference sequence). The CDR3 sequence is 14 residues long. CDR3 nucleotide sequence: TGTGCCAGCAGCCAAGGCTACCGGACCACTGAAGCTTTCTTT. Amino acids: CASSQGYRTTEAFF.

This clonotype was recorded many times. V usage is TRBV11-2 and J usage is TRBJ1-2, with D unresolved. Germline V gives CDR1 SGHAT, CDR2 FQNNGV. This CDR3 has 13 residues. V was pared by 4 bases and J by 2 bases, with 8 bases between. The CDR3: CASSSVSNYGYTF. Here the CDR3 DNA reads TGTGCCAGCAGCTCGGTGTCAAACTATGGCTACACCTTC.

This clonotype turned up a few times. The CDR3 reads CASSPRAGANTEAFF. The CDR3 nucleotides read TGTGCCAGCAGCCCGAGGGCAGGGGCGAACACTGAAGCTTTCTTT. The genes are TRBV9 and TRBJ1-1; D may be TRBD1 (6 bases). CDR1 and CDR2 (germline): SGDLS, YYNGEE. The CDR3 runs 15 residues. V was cut by 4 bases and J by 1 base, with 14 bases left in between.

The V and J genes are TRBV29-1 and TRBJ2-3, with D possibly TRBD1 on 6 matching bases. This CDR3 spans 13 amino acids. V lost 7 bases to trimming and J lost 5 bases, with 16 bases between them. The germline V gene encodes CDR1 SQVTM and CDR2 ANQGSEA. The CDR3 here is CSADRSSGDTQYF. CDR3 bases: TGCAGCGCAGACAGGAGTTCCGGAGATACGCAGTATTTT.

The table lists this clonotype with a few counts. V usage is TRBV7-3 and J usage is TRBJ1-1; D is perhaps TRBD1 (5 bases). In germline, CDR1 is SGHTA, CDR2 FQGTGA. This CDR3 comprises 12 residues. Between the trimmed V and J ends, which lost 5 bases and 7 bases, there was a span of 11 bases. This chain's CDR3 is CASSHMGDEAFF. The CDR3 coding sequence is TGTGCCAGCAGCCACATGGGGGATGAAGCTTTCTTT.

V gene TRBV3-1 combines with J gene TRBJ1-2; no clear D gene. With 10 bases removed from V and 5 bases from J, the gap between germline ends came to 17 bases. The germline V gene encodes CDR1 LGHDT and CDR2 YNNKEL (reference sequence). The CDR3 length is 13 residues. CDR3 region: CATISPLGYGYTF. The DNA for the CDR3 is TGTGCCACTATTTCCCCTTTGGGTTATGGCTACACCTTC.

The chain joins TRBV4-1 to TRBJ1-6, with a possible D match to TRBD1 (5 bases). The germline V gene encodes CDR1 MGHRA and CDR2 YSYEKL. The CDR3 sequence is 15 residues long. The V and J ends lost 0 bases and 9 bases respectively, with 12 bases between them. The CDR3: CASSQDPGSISPLHF. CDR3 coding DNA: TGCGCCAGCAGCCAAGATCCAGGGAGTATTTCACCCCTCCACTTT.

This clonotype was seen only a few times. The V call is TRBV6-5, the J call TRBJ2-7; tentatively, D is TRBD2 (7 bases). Per germline, CDR1 MNHEY and CDR2 SVGAGI. The CDR3 runs to 14 residues. Between the trimmed V and J ends, which lost 6 bases and 2 bases, there was a span of 14 bases. CDR3 residues: CASSPWEGAYEQYF. The DNA for the CDR3 is TGTGCCAGCAGCCCTTGGGAGGGGGCCTACGAGCAGTACTTC.

This clonotype has a handful of counts. The chain couples TRBV7-9 to TRBJ1-2, with TRBD1 identical over 10 bases. The CDR3 is 16 residues long. CDR1 is SEHNR and CDR2 is FQNEAQ in the germline V gene (reference sequence). The ends lost 8 bases at V and 6 bases at J; junction bases unmatched: 15. CDR3 coding DNA: TGTGCCAGCGGCCCACAAACTCGACAGGGGGCGGATGGCTACACCTTC. This translates into CASGPQTRQGADGYTF.

A remark on this clonotype: One junction end disagrees with the germline gene, perhaps due to a read error. V and J are TRBV25-1 and TRBJ1-1; D is unclear. The germline CDR1 and CDR2 sequences are MGHDK and SYGVNS. CDR3 length: 11 residues. CDR3 bases: TGTGCCAGCAGTGAAGGAATGTTCGCCCTCTTT. The encoded protein is CASSEGMFALF.